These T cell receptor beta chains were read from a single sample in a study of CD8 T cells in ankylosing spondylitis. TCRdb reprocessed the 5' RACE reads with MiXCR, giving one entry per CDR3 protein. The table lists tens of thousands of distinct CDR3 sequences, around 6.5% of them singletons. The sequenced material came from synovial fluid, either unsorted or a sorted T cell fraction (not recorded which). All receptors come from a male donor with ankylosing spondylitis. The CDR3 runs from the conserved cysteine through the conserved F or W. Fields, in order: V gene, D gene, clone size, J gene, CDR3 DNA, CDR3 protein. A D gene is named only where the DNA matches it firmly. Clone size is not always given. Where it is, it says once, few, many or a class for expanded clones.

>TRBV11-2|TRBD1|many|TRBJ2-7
TGTGCCAGCAGCTCGACAGGGGGGAACTACGAGCAGTACTTC
CASSSTGGNYEQYF
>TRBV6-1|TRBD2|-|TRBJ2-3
TGTGCCAGCAGCAGACTAGCGGGAAGGGAAGATACGCAGTATTTT
CASSRLAGREDTQYF
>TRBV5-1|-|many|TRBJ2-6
TGCGCCAGCAGCTTGACAGGAGGACGAGCTGGGGCCAACGTCCTGACTTTC
CASSLTGGRAGANVLTF
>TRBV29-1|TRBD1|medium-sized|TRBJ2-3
TGCAGCGTACTTCGACAGGGGGCTAGGACAGATACGCAGTATTTT
CSVLRQGARTDTQYF
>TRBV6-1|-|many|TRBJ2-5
TGTGCCAGCAGTGAAGTCTGGACCGATCCCGGCGAGACCCAGTACTTC
CASSEVWTDPGETQYF
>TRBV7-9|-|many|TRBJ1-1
TGTGCCAGCAGCTTGGGGTGGGTGAACACTGAAGCTTTCTTT
CASSLGWVNTEAFF
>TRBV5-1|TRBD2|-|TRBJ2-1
TGCGCCAGCAGCGGAGGGGCTAGCGGGCCCAATGAGCAGTTCTTC
CASSGGASGPNEQFF
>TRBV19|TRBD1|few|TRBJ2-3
TGTGCCACTGCAATATCCGGGACAGGGGTTTCCGATACGCAGTATTTT
CATAISGTGVSDTQYF
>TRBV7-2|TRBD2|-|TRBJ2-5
TGTGCCAGCAGCTTAGGCCGGGGGGGCTGGGAGACCCAGTACTTC
CASSLGRGGWETQYF
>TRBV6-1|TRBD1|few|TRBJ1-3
TGTGCCAGCAGACCTACAGGGGATGGTGGAAACACCATATATTTT
CASRPTGDGGNTIYF
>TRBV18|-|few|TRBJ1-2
TGTGCCAGCTCCCCCGACAGTGACTATGGCTACACCTTC
CASSPDSDYGYTF
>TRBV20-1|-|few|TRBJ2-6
TGCAGTGCTAGAACTCCAACCTCTGGGGCCAACGTCCTGACTTTC
CSARTPTSGANVLTF
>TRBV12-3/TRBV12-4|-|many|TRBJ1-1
TGTGCCAGCGAGGAGGGGGGTAACACTGAAGCTTTCTTT
CASEEGGNTEAFF
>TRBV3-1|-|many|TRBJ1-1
TGTGCCAGCAACGAAGGGGGGTTCTCTGAAGCTTTCTTT
CASNEGGFSEAFF
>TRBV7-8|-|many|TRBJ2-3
TGTGCCAGCAGCTCTCCGGACAGAATCTCAGATACGCAGTATTTT
CASSSPDRISDTQYF
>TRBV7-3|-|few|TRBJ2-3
TGTGCCAGCAGCTCACTAGGGGACACAGATACGCAGTATTTT
CASSSLGDTDTQYF
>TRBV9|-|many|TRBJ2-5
TGTGCCAGCAGCCAACTTGTGGGAATCCAAGAGACCCAGTACTTC
CASSQLVGIQETQYF
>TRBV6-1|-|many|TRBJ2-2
TGTGCCAGCAGGGCAGGTTCGGGAACGAACACCGGGGAGCTGTTTTTT
CASRAGSGTNTGELFF
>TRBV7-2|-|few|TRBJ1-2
TGTGCCAGCAGCGCGGACGGGGAAAACTATGGCTACACCTTC
CASSADGENYGYTF
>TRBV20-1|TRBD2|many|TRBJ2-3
TGCAGTGCTAGTCTTTCGCTAGCGGGAGGGCCCGGCGCAGATACGCAGTATTTT
CSASLSLAGGPGADTQYF
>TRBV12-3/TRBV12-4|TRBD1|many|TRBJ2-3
TGTGCCAGCACACACTGGGACAGGGGAACAGATACGCAGTATTTT
CASTHWDRGTDTQYF
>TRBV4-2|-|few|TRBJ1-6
TGTGCCAGCAGCCAAGATGGAGGTTCACCCCTCCACTTT
CASSQDGGSPLHF
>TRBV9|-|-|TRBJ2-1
TGTGCCAGCAGCGCCCTAGCAGTTAGCGACAATGAGCAGTTCTTC
CASSALAVSDNEQFF
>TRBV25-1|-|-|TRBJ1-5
TGTGCCAGCAGTCCGGCAGGAGCCCCCGGCAATCAGCCCCAGCATTTT
CASSPAGAPGNQPQHF
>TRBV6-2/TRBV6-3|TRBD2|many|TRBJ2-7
TGTGCTTCCGGACCGCGACGGGGGGCCTACGAGCAGTACTTC
CASGPRRGAYEQYF
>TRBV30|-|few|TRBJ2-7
TGTGCCTGGAGTGTGGGGGGCGAGCAGTACTTC
CAWSVGGEQYF
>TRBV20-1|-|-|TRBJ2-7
TGCAGTGCTAAGGCTTTAAGCTCCTACGAGCAGTACTTC
CSAKALSSYEQYF
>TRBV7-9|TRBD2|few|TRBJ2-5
TGTGCCAGCAGCCCGAGGACTAGCCAAGAGACCCAGTACTTC
CASSPRTSQETQYF
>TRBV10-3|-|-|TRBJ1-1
TGTGCCATCAGTGACCCGGGAGGGCGAGGCACTGAAGCTTTCTTT
CAISDPGGRGTEAFF
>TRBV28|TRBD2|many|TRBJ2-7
TGTGCCAGCAGTTTAGTCGGACTAGCGCTCTACGAGCAGTACTTC
CASSLVGLALYEQYF
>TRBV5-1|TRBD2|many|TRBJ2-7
TGCGCCAGCAGCCTGGGACTAGACTACGAGCAGTACTTC
CASSLGLDYEQYF
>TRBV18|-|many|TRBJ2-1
TGTGCCAGCTCACTCGGGACAGGAGGTTTAGCGGGAGTTGAGCAGTTCTTC
CASSLGTGGLAGVEQFF
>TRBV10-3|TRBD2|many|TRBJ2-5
TGTGCCATCAATGGGGGACTAGCGGAAGGGCCCCAGTACTTC
CAINGGLAEGPQYF
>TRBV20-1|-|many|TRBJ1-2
TGCAGTGCTCAAGTCAGATCATACGGCTACACCTTC
CSAQVRSYGYTF
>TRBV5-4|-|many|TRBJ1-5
TGTGCCAGCAGCTTGGATGCTCAGCCCCAGCATTTT
CASSLDAQPQHF
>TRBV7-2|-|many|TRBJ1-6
TGTGCCAGCAGCTTAGTGGGGGGTAGGTCACCCCTCCACTTT
CASSLVGGRSPLHF
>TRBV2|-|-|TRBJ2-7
TGTGCCACCCTGACCGGTTCCTACGAGCAGTACTTC
CATLTGSYEQYF